The 17 T cell receptor beta chains presented below share a single source sample, sequenced in a study of T-cell reconstitution after alpha-beta-depleted transplantation in children. For TCRbeta, the library was prepared with unique molecular identifiers. TCRdb fed the PCR reads into MiXCR, producing one record per CDR3 protein. The table shows tens of thousands of distinct CDR3 sequences, with roughly 6.5% occurring only once. Which antigens these TCRs recognize remains unknown. Whole-study findings and limits: Several hundred expanded graft clones reportedly gave rise to the alpha-beta T cells present about two months after transplant.

Sequenced material: peripheral blood, taken 60 days after TCRalphabeta/CD19-depleted stem cell transplant. All receptors derive from a child less than two years old who had a stem cell transplant for acute myeloid leukemia, so the T cells may come from the graft donor.

This clonotype appeared many times. This chain connects TRBV5-1 to TRBJ2-2, with TRBD2 identical over 7 bases. V dropped 7 bases and J dropped 9; count of bases not matched to a gene: 6. The CDR3 consists of 12 residues. Germline V lookup: CDR1 SGHRS, CDR2 YFSETQ. The CDR3 DNA reads TGCGCCAGCTCAAGCGGGGTCCGGGAGCTGTTTTTT. This translates into CASSSGVRELFF.

This clonotype has ten or more counts. The chain links TRBV10-3 to TRBJ1-1; tentative D call: TRBD1 (6 bases). The CDR3 runs to 13 residues. Germline V CDR1 and CDR2: ENHRY, SYGVKD. V was clipped by 6 bases and J by 0 bases, with 8 bases between them. The CDR3: CAIRGGLNTEAFF. CDR3 bases: TGTGCCATCAGGGGGGGCTTGAACACTGAAGCTTTCTTT.

This clonotype was counted many times. The chain is built from TRBV7-9 and TRBJ2-1, with TRBD1 matching 7 bases. V was clipped by 7 bases and J by 5 bases; unmatched bases: 14. The CDR3 contains 16 residues. From germline, CDR1 is SEHNR and CDR2 FQNEAQ (reference sequence). The CDR3 sequence: CASTSLDRANHNEQFF. The CDR3 region has the DNA TGTGCCAGCACCTCCTTAGACAGGGCCAACCACAATGAGCAGTTCTTC.

Ten or more counts support this clonotype. The J gene is TRBJ2-3, the V gene TRBV9; 8 bases are shared with TRBD2. Looked up from germline, CDR1 is SGDLS and CDR2 is YYNGEE. Trimming cost V 5 bases and J 4 bases; bases outside gene matches: 3. This CDR3 has 13 residues. This chain's CDR3 is CASRRREADTQYF. CDR3 sequence (DNA): TGTGCCAGCAGGCGGCGGGAGGCAGATACGCAGTATTTT.

There are many counts of this clonotype. The J gene is TRBJ2-7, the V gene TRBV4-3; D uncertain. Deletions cut 4 bases from V and 1 base from J, with 14 bases between. Germline V gene lookup returns CDR1 LGHNA and CDR2 YSLEER. This CDR3 has 15 amino acids. The CDR3 bases are TGCGCCAGCAGCCTGTATCAGGTGGGGTCCTACGAGCAGTACTTC. Its translation is CASSLYQVGSYEQYF.

This clonotype has a count of ten or more. The chain uses TRBV15 and TRBJ2-1; D is undetermined. The germline gives CDR1 LNHNV, CDR2 YYDKDF (reference sequence). The CDR3 runs 12 residues. Trimming removed 8 bases from V and 4 bases from J, with 9 bases in between. CDR3 sequence (DNA): TGTGCCACCGGGGTTAAATACAATGAGCAGTTCTTC. Residues: CATGVKYNEQFF.

This clonotype was seen ten or more times. The rearrangement joins TRBV2 to TRBJ2-7; D possibly corresponds to TRBD1 (5 bases). The germline gives CDR1 SNHLY, CDR2 FYNNEI. The CDR3 has 14 residues. Trimming removed 9 bases at V and 4 bases at J, with 19 bases between. This CDR3 reads CARDTVDLTYEQYF. CDR3 nucleotides: TGTGCCAGGGACACGGTCGACCTTACATACGAGCAGTACTTC.

V is TRBV9 and J is TRBJ1-6, with D possibly TRBD1 on 6 matching bases. CDR1 SGDLS and CDR2 YYNGEE come from the germline V gene. The CDR3 loop spans 19 amino acids. V lost 0 bases to trimming and J lost 5 bases, with 21 bases between them. CDR3 DNA sequence: TGTGCCAGCAGCGTAGGAGCCTCCGGTCCGGGACACCATAATTCACCCCTCCACTTT. It yields the protein CASSVGASGPGHHNSPLHF. The whole variable domain, filled in from reference TRBV9 and TRBJ1-6, reads DSGVTQTPKHLITATGQRVTLRCSPRSGDLSVYWYQQSLDQGLQFLIQYYNGEERAKGNILERFSAQQFPDLHSELNLSSLELGDSALYFCASSVGASGPGHHNSPLHFGNGTRLTVT.

The V gene is TRBV29-1, the J gene TRBJ2-7; no reliable D call. The germline CDR1 and CDR2 sequences are SQVTM and ANQGSEA. This CDR3 contains 13 residues. Trimming removed 0 bases from V and 2 bases from J, with 8 bases in between. The CDR3 region has the DNA TGCAGCGTTGAAGACGTAGGGACCTACGAGCAGTACTTC. This codes for CSVEDVGTYEQYF.

This clonotype was seen repeatedly, ten times or more. This sequence joins TRBV3-1 and TRBJ2-5; D not certain. Trimming pared 1 base from V and 2 bases from J, leaving 11 bases between. This CDR3 is 15 amino acids long. Per germline, CDR1 LGHDT and CDR2 YNNKEL (reference sequence). CDR3 in amino acids: CASSQGIRPQETQYF. CDR3 coding DNA: TGTGCCAGCAGCCAAGGGATTAGGCCGCAAGAGACCCAGTACTTC.

This clonotype was counted at least ten times. The J gene is TRBJ2-7, the V gene TRBV20-1; the D gene is possibly TRBD1 (6 bases). V lost 6 bases and J 2 bases, leaving 17 bases between the germline ends. Germline lookup yields CDR1 DFQATT and CDR2 SNEGSKA (reference sequence). The CDR3 has 14 residues. The CDR3 nucleotides read TGCAGTGCCGAGCGCCTACAGGGCACCTACGAGCAGTACTTC. Its protein is CSAERLQGTYEQYF.

This clonotype was counted many times. The V and J genes are TRBV12-3 or TRBV12-4 and TRBJ1-1, with D possibly TRBD1 on 5 matching bases. Trimming took off 4 bases at V and 5 bases at J, with 17 bases between the two ends. The CDR3 spans 15 residues. The CDR3: CASSSRGKGGTEAFF. CDR3 nucleotide sequence: TGTGCCAGCAGTTCTCGGGGGAAGGGTGGGACTGAAGCTTTCTTT.

Worth noting for this clonotype: A much larger clonotype is one base distant, so this may be a read error. The chain joins TRBV27 to TRBJ2-4, with 8 bases matching TRBD2. Per germline, CDR1 MNHEY and CDR2 SMNVEV (reference sequence). This CDR3 comprises 13 residues. V lost 8 bases, J lost 6 bases, and 6 bases stayed unmatched. The DNA for the CDR3 is TGTGCCAGCTCCGGGGGGGGGGCAAACATTCAGTACTTC. This translates into CASSGGGANIQYF.

This clonotype was counted at least ten times. This chain links TRBV29-1 with TRBJ2-4; 11 bases line up with TRBD2. Germline-derived CDR1 and CDR2 are SQVTM and ANQGSEA. V was pared by 4 bases and J by 1 base, with 6 bases of the junction left unmatched. This CDR3 comprises 16 residues. The CDR3 reads CSVGVTSGKAKNIQYF. As DNA, the CDR3 is TGCAGCGTTGGGGTGACTAGCGGGAAGGCCAAAAACATTCAGTACTTC.

This clonotype was seen a handful of times. The chain carries TRBV2 and TRBJ1-4, with 7 bases fitting TRBD1. After removal of 6 bases from V and 8 bases from J, the junction contained 6 bases not matched to a gene. The CDR3 is 13 residues long. Per the germline V gene, CDR1 is SNHLY and CDR2 is FYNNEI. The CDR3 coding sequence is TGTGCCAGCAGCCGGACAGGAAAAGAAAAACTGTTTTTT. It yields the protein CASSRTGKEKLFF.

This clonotype was seen ten or more times. The chain uses TRBV28 and TRBJ1-5; 7 bases are shared with TRBD1. Germline V gene data show CDR1 as MDHEN and CDR2 as SYDVKM. The CDR3 length is 15 residues. The trim removed 6 bases at V and 7 bases at J, leaving 12 bases unmatched. CDR3 region: CASRFRDSARQPQHF. The CDR3 DNA reads as TGTGCCAGCAGATTCCGGGACAGCGCCCGGCAGCCCCAGCATTTT.

This clonotype was detected ten times or more. The chain employs TRBV29-1 and TRBJ1-1, with D unresolved. V lost 6 bases and J 1 base, leaving 12 bases between the germline ends. Germline CDR1 reads SQVTM; CDR2 reads ANQGSEA. The CDR3 is 13 amino acids. CDR3 in DNA: TGCAGCGTCTGGGGAAAAGGGAACACTGAAGCTTTCTTT. Translation: CSVWGKGNTEAFF.